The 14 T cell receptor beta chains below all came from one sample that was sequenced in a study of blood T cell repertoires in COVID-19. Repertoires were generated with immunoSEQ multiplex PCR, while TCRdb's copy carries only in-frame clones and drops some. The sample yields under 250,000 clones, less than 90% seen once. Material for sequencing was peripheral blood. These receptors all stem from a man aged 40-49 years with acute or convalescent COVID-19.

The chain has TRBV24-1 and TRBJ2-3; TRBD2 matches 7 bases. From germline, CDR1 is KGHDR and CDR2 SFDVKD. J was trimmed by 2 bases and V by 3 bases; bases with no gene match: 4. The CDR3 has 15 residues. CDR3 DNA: TGTGCCACCAGTGATACCGGGGGGTACACAGATACGCAGTATTTT. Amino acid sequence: CATSDTGGYTDTQYF.

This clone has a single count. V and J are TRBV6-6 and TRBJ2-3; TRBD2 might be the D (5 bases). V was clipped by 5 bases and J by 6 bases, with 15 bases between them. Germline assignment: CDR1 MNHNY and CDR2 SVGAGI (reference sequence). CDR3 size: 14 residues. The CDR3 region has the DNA TGTGCCAGCAGTCCCCGGGGTCGGGCGGATACGCAGTATTTT. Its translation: CASSPRGRADTQYF.

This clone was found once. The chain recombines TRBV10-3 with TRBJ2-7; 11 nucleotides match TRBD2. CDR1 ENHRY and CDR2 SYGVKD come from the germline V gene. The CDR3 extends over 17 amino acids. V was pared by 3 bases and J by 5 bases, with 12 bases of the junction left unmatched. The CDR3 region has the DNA TGTGCCATCAGTGACCTTAAAGGGACTAGCGGATATCACGAGCAGTACTTC. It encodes CAISDLKGTSGYHEQYF.

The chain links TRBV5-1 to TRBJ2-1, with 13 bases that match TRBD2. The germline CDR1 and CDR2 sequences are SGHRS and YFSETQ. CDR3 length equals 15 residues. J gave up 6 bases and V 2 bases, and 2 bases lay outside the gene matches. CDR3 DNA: TGCGCCAGCAGCTTACTAGCGGGGGGGCGCAATGAGCAGTTCTTC. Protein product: CASSLLAGGRNEQFF.

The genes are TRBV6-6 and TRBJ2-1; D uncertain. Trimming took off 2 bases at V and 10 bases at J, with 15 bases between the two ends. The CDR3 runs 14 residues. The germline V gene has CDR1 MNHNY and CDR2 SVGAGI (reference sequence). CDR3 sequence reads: CASSYNPLTLEQFF. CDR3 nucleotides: TGTGCCAGCAGTTACAATCCTCTGACTTTGGAGCAGTTCTTC.

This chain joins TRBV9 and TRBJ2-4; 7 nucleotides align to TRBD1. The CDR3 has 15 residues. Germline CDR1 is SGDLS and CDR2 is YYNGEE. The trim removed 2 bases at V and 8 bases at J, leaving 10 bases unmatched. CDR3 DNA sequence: TGTGCCAGCAGCGTTACAGGGGCCCGGGTGGACATTCAGTACTTC. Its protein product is CASSVTGARVDIQYF.

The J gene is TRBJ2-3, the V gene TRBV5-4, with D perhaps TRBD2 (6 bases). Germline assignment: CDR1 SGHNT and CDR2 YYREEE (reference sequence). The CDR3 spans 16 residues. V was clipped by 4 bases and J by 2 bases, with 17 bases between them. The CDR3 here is CASSPMGGELTDTQYF. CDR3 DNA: TGTGCCAGCAGCCCCATGGGCGGGGAGCTCACAGATACGCAGTATTTT.

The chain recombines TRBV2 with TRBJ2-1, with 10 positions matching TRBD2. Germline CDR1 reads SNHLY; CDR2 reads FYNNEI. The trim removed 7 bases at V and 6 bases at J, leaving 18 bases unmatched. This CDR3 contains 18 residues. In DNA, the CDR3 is TGTGCCAGCACCCGAGGATCTAGCGGGGGTCGGTGGGGCAATGAGCAGTTCTTC. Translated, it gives CASTRGSSGGRWGNEQFF.

The CDR3 sequence: CASSVVSGGGEQYF. For the CDR3, the DNA is TGTGCCAGCAGCGTAGTGTCGGGAGGGGGCGAGCAGTACTTC. The J gene is TRBJ2-7, the V gene TRBV9, with 8 bases fitting TRBD2. CDR3 length: 14 amino acids. Germline V CDR1 and CDR2: SGDLS, YYNGEE. With V trimmed by 0 bases and J by 6 bases, 5 bases remained unmatched.

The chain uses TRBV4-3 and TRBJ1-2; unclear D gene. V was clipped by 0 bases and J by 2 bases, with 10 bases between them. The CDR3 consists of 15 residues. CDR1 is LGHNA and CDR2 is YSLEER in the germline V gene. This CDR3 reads CASSQDPGGNYGYTF. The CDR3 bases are TGCGCCAGCAGCCAAGATCCCGGCGGAAACTATGGCTACACCTTC.

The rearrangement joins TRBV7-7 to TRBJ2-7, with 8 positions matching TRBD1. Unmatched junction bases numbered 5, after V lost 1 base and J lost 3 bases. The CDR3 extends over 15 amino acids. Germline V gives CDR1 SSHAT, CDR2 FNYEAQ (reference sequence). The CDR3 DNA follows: TGTGCCAGCAGCTTAGGGACAGGGTCCAACTACGAGCAGTACTTC. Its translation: CASSLGTGSNYEQYF.

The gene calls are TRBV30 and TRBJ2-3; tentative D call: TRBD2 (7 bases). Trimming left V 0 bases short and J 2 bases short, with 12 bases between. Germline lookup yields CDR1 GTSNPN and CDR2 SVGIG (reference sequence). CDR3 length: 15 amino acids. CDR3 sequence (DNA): TGTGCCTGGAGTGTACTTGCGGGGGCCACAGATACGCAGTATTTT. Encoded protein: CAWSVLAGATDTQYF. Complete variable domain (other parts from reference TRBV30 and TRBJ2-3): SQTIHQWPATLVQPVGSPLSLECTVEGTSNPNLYWYRQAAGRGLQLLFYSVGIGQISSEVPQNLSASRPQDRQFILSSKKLLLSDSGFYLCAWSVLAGATDTQYFGPGTRLTVL.

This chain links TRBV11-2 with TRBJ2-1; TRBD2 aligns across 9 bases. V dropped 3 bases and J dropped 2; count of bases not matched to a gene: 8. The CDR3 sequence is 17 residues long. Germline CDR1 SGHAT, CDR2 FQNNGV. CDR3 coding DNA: TGTGCCAGCAGCTTGGGGATCGCGGGGGGGCCCTACAATGAGCAGTTCTTC. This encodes CASSLGIAGGPYNEQFF.

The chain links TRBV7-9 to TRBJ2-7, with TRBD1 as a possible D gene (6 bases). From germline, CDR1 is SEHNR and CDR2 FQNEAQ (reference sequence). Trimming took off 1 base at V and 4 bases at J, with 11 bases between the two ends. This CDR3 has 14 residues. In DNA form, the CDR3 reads TGTGCCAGCAGCTTAGGACAGGAGTTTTACGAGCAGTACTTC. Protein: CASSLGQEFYEQYF. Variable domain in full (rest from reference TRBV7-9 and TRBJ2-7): DTGVSQNPRHKITKRGQNVTFRCDPISEHNRLYWYRQTLGQGPEFLTYFQNEAQLEKSRLLSDRFSAERPKGSFSTLEIQRTEQGDSAMYLCASSLGQEFYEQYFGPGTRLTVT.